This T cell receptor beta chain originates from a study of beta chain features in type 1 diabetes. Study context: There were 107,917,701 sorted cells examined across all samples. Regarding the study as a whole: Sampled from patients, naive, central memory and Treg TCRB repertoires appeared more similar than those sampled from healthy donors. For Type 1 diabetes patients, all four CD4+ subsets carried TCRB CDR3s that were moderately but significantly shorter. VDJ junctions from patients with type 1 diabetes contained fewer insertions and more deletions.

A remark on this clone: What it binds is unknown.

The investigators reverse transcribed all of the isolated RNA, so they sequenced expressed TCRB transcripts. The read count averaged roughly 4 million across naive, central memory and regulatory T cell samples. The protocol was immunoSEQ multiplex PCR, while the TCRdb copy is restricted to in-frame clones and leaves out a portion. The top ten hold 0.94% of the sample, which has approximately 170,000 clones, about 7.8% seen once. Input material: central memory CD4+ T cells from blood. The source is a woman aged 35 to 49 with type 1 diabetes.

The CDR3 nucleotides are TGTGCCAGCAGCTTGAGGGGGACAGGGGTTCACGAGCAGTACTTC. This codes for CASSLRGTGVHEQYF. The chain links TRBV5-4 to TRBJ2-7, with TRBD1 matching over 10 bases. The trim removed 1 base at V and 5 bases at J, leaving 6 bases unmatched. The germline V gene encodes CDR1 SGHNT and CDR2 YYREEE (reference sequence). CDR3 length: 15 residues.